This T cell receptor (beta chain) was recovered during a study of T cells in Graves' hyperthyroidism and ophthalmopathy (dated by TCRdb to between 2017 and 2020). Regarding the complete study: To identify TCR V-J signatures that set the groups apart, the researchers used a discovery cohort of more than 95 patients, made up of 40 to 45 with Graves' ophthalmopathy and approximately 57 with stable Graves' hyperthyroidism. An independent validation cohort of 18 to 20 hyperthyroidism patients and approximately 16 patients who later progressed to ophthalmopathy tested prospective prediction of ophthalmopathy. According to the paper, TCR Vbeta CDR3 sequencing was carried out on about 140 peripheral blood samples, which came from approximately 41 ophthalmopathy, 70 to 80 hyperthyroidism and around 17 progressor patients. The study also compared thyroid tissue and blood T-cell repertoires from over 5 Graves' hyperthyroidism patients. For training and testing, the 80 to 100 patients in the discovery cohort were randomly divided in a 7:3 ratio. Following sampling, methimazole starting at 30 mg daily was given to hyperthyroidism patients, and high-dose intravenous methylprednisolone was given to ophthalmopathy patients. General study outcomes and caveats: Most expanded thyroid clonotypes (frequency above 0.001) were also found in blood, which suggests that blood repertoires may mirror thyroid immune responses. In cross-validation, a model built on a 13 V-J signature told ophthalmopathy apart from stable hyperthyroidism with 85% to 90% sensitivity and approximately 81% specificity, and in testing the same model reached 80%/75%. Sample size was not statistically predetermined, and investigators were not blinded to group allocation. During validation, the model predicted progression to ophthalmopathy a median of approximately 7 months ahead of onset, with almost 71% sensitivity and roughly 72% specificity.

The CDR3 measures 16 amino acids from cysteine to phenylalanine. Here the CDR3 DNA is all that survives: 48 bases in frame from base 1. V and J are truncated by 0 bases and 0 bases respectively, leaving an intervening sequence of 11 bases. Taken from the germline V gene (reference sequence), the CDR1 and CDR2 loops are PRHDT and FYEKMQ. Comment on this clonotype: What this receptor recognizes is not known. No base quality values were provided; no much bigger clone lies one nucleotide off.

Stable Graves' hyperthyroidism was defined as no progression to ophthalmopathy during 18 months of follow-up. Hyperthyroidism patients were newly diagnosed, had a disease duration of under 2 months, and were aged 18 to 65 years. Any patient with an uncontrolled infection, another autoimmune disease, pregnancy or lactation was excluded. Diagnoses were established on the basis of clinical symptoms, serum thyroxine and TRAb, thyroid ultrasound, and orbital computed tomography. Trizol reagent was used to extract total RNA, and RNA quality was then checked on an Agilent 2100 Bioanalyzer. TCR beta CDR3 regions were amplified from RNA transcripts. The first round of RT-PCR for the TCR CDR3 was performed with the HTBI primer set and the Qiagen OneStep RT-PCR kit. Libraries were constructed in a second round of multiplex PCR, after which size selection and purification were performed. Paired-end sequencing of the libraries was performed with 100 bp reads on an Illumina HiSeq2000. Concerning the study's data processing: Raw data were processed with SOAPnuke, discarding reads with adapters, uncalled bases, mean Phred below 15, or no exact constant-primer or identifier match. COPE v1.2.5 was used to merge high-quality paired reads, and clonotypes were defined as unique nucleotide sequences. MiTCR v1.1 was used to align clonotypes to the IMGT TRBV, TRBD and TRBJ reference segments. The analysis was restricted to V-J combinations with a frequency above 0.0001, which together covered 99.2% of the repertoires. The TCS score was defined as the ratio of F50 (clonal expansion) to E x V (chaos), calculated using BLOSUM62-based TCRdist between CDR3 peptides within each V-J. Welch's t-statistics and random forest reduced 500 to 650 V-J features to 10 to 15, which were used in a naive Bayes classifier (R e1071). TCRdb ran its own pipeline on the public reads, namely fastp trimming at Q25 and MiXCR clone calling, and kept in-frame beta chains. All rows with the same CDR3 protein become a single entry with the most common DNA and genes. The V and J calls here are based on TCRdb, not the publication. This sample holds hundreds of thousands of distinct CDR3 sequences; about 43% were observed only once. Approximately 8.2% of the sample is held by the ten biggest clonotypes.

The chain links TRBV13 with TRBJ1-1; there is no confident call for the D gene. The sample was peripheral blood or thyroid tissue (not recorded which). This TCR was recovered from a woman younger than 35 with Graves' hyperthyroidism. Donor details come from another sample of the same person, matched by shared clones. The CDR3 protein: CASSLGVGLLNTEAFF. The DNA is as follows: TGTGCCAGCAGCTTAGGCGTCGGACTGCTGAACACTGAAGCTTTCTTT.